A single sample is the source of the 10 T cell receptor beta chains below, sequenced in a study of cytomegalovirus exposure and HLA in healthy donors. Both 60 Vbeta primers and 13 Jbeta primers went into the PCR. Clones were sequenced by immunoSEQ multiplex PCR, and TCRdb holds only the in-frame ones, with some missing. With over 65,000 clones in the sample, the ten largest clones hold 1.1%. Sequencing was done on a sample of PBMCs. The source is a woman aged 25-40 years in good health and CMV-seronegative.

This chain links TRBV9 with TRBJ2-6; D not certain. The CDR3 is 16 amino acids. Trimming took off 4 bases at V and 0 bases at J, with 11 bases between the two ends. Germline V CDR1 and CDR2: SGDLS, YYNGEE. As DNA, the CDR3 is TGTGCCAGCAGCACCGACTCCTTCTCTGGGGCCAACGTCCTGACTTTC. Translating it yields CASSTDSFSGANVLTF.

The chain recombines TRBV7-2 with TRBJ1-4; no firm D call. Germline CDR1 and CDR2: SGHTA and FQGNSA. V dropped 6 bases and J dropped 1 base, with 9 bases sitting between them. This CDR3 spans 14 amino acids. The CDR3 region has the DNA TGTGCCAGCAGGAGCGGTGGAACTAATGAAAAACTGTTTTTT. It codes for CASRSGGTNEKLFF. Filled out from reference TRBV7-2 and TRBJ1-4, the complete variable domain reads GAGVSQSPSNKVTEKGKDVELRCDPISGHTALYWYRQSLGQGLEFLIYFQGNSAPDKSGLPSDRFSAERTGGSVSTLTIQRTQQEDSAVYLCASRSGGTNEKLFFGSGTQLSVL.

CDR3 residues: CATSRDRGYGYTF. Here the CDR3 DNA reads TGTGCCACCAGTAGGGACAGGGGCTATGGCTACACCTTC. The rearrangement joins TRBV15 to TRBJ1-2, with 10 bases lining up with TRBD1. The V and J ends lost 6 bases and 4 bases, in that order; junction bases with no gene match: 2. Germline values: CDR1 LNHNV, CDR2 YYDKDF (reference sequence). This CDR3 comprises 13 residues.

This chain joins TRBV18 and TRBJ2-7; 9 nucleotides agree with TRBD1. The CDR3 is 14 amino acids. Germline CDR1 reads KGHSH; CDR2 reads LQKENI. V shed 8 bases, J shed 2 bases, and the junction held 7 bases outside the gene matches. The CDR3 sequence is CASTRTGAAYEQYF. The CDR3 DNA follows: TGTGCCAGCACCCGGACAGGGGCCGCCTACGAGCAGTACTTC.

This chain connects TRBV30 to TRBJ2-2; no reliable D call. The CDR3 runs to 16 residues. Germline CDR1 and CDR2: GTSNPN and SVGIG (reference sequence). Deletions cut 6 bases from V and 0 bases from J, with 17 bases between. CDR3: CACHSIEPTNTGELFF. In nucleotides, the CDR3 is TGTGCCTGCCATAGCATAGAACCTACGAACACCGGGGAGCTGTTTTTT.

The V and J genes are TRBV4-2 and TRBJ2-3; D possibly corresponds to TRBD2 (6 bases). With 1 base removed from V and 0 bases from J, the gap between germline ends came to 11 bases. CDR1 and CDR2 (germline): LGHNA, YNFKEQ. The CDR3 runs to 16 residues. DNA of the CDR3: TGTGCCAGCAGCCAAGGGGAGGAGACTAGCACAGATACGCAGTATTTT. Its translation is CASSQGEETSTDTQYF.

This chain joins TRBV5-1 and TRBJ2-5, with 8 bases that match TRBD1. Germline loops: CDR1 SGHRS, CDR2 YFSETQ. The trim removed 0 bases at V and 5 bases at J, leaving 9 bases unmatched. The CDR3 totals 16 residues. The CDR3 DNA follows: TGCGCCAGCAGCTTGGACGGCAGGGGGCTGGGGGAGACCCAGTACTTC. Translating gives CASSLDGRGLGETQYF.

V is TRBV5-1 and J is TRBJ1-4, with a tentative D call TRBD1 (6 bases). Trimming removed 4 bases from V and 4 bases from J, with 11 bases in between. This CDR3 has 14 residues. Germline CDR1 is SGHRS and CDR2 is YFSETQ. The CDR3 sequence is CASSPGTYNEKLFF. CDR3 sequence (DNA): TGCGCCAGCAGCCCCGGGACATATAATGAAAAACTGTTTTTT.

The rearrangement uses TRBV6-4 and TRBJ1-3; 10 bases line up with TRBD1. The CDR3 runs to 15 residues. V shed 7 bases, J shed 3 bases, and the junction held 6 bases outside the gene matches. Per germline, CDR1 MRHNA and CDR2 SNTAGT. CDR3 amino acids: CASNGTGDFGNTIYF. The CDR3 bases are TGTGCCAGCAACGGGACAGGGGATTTTGGAAACACCATATATTTT.

The gene calls are TRBV4-1 and TRBJ2-7; 9 bases line up with TRBD1. CDR3 size: 14 residues. V was clipped by 4 bases and J by 3 bases; unmatched bases: 4. The V gene's germline CDR1 is MGHRA and CDR2 YSYEKL. The CDR3 reads CASSLRDRDYEQYF. DNA for the CDR3: TGCGCCAGCAGCCTCCGGGACAGGGACTACGAGCAGTACTTC.